A selection of T cell receptor beta chains follows, all from one sample in a study of control samples from healthy donors and cancer patients. Sequencing used immunoSEQ multiplex PCR; TCRdb keeps in-frame clones, though not all of them. The sample shows around 80,000 clones, about 88% of them seen only once. Source material: blood. These receptors all stem from a woman between 50 and 59 years old in good health. Each CDR3 is given without its conserved first and last residue. For some rows the clone size is stated as once, few or many, or as a class when expanded; others skip it.

abundance	v_gene	j_gene	CDR3aa
-	TRBV20-1	TRBJ2-1	SASSGTSYNEQF
-	TRBV7-9	TRBJ2-2	ASTAPGIRNTGELF
once	TRBV9	TRBJ2-2	ASRPGLAGGKNTGELF
-	TRBV30	TRBJ2-3	AWTPGAGETDTQY
-	TRBV30	TRBJ2-1	AWSGDFYNEQF
-	TRBV2	TRBJ2-7	ASSDPSQGEDEQY
-	TRBV13	TRBJ1-2	ASSLNAEDGYT
-	TRBV6-5	TRBJ2-3	ASSSHSGARTDTQY
-	TRBV3-1/TRBV3-2	TRBJ2-7	ASSQETGRQGLSEQY
-	TRBV6-5	TRBJ1-2	ASSRGSYGYT
-	TRBV5-1	TRBJ2-1	ASSLVGGGSNEQF
-	TRBV6-1	TRBJ1-3	ASSELSLAGNTIY
-	TRBV5-1	TRBJ1-1	ASSYAGTGGQNTEAF
-	TRBV24-1	TRBJ2-1	ATSKGVVAGPSSYNEQF
-	TRBV5-5	TRBJ2-2	ASSDLDGELF
-	TRBV5-6	TRBJ2-2	ASSFREVSTGELF
-	TRBV10-3	TRBJ1-3	AISAVSGNTIY
-	TRBV2	TRBJ1-5	ASRRGDSNQPQH
-	TRBV2	TRBJ2-3	ATRGATDTQY
-	TRBV7-7	TRBJ1-1	ASSLGPGSTEAF